The 6 T cell receptor beta chains below come from one sample, sequenced in a study of early stage breast cancer tumors. Assay used: immunoSEQ multiplex PCR; TCRdb lists only in-frame clones, some missing. The table includes over 20,000 clones, about 67% detected once. Sequencing was carried out using breast tumor tissue. The receptors originated from a person in their sixties or seventies with breast cancer.

The chain is built from TRBV14 and TRBJ2-7; D is perhaps TRBD2 (6 bases). The V end was cut by 4 bases, the J end by 3 bases, with 13 bases between. This CDR3 is built from 14 residues. Looked up from germline, CDR1 is SGHDN and CDR2 is FVKESK. CDR3: CASSPGLMYYEQYF. The CDR3, as DNA: TGTGCCAGCAGCCCCGGACTAATGTACTACGAGCAGTACTTC.

This clone was picked up many times. The gene calls are TRBV6-6 and TRBJ2-7; perhaps TRBD1 as D (6 bases). CDR1 MNHNY and CDR2 SVGAGI come from the germline V gene (reference sequence). Trimming stripped 5 bases from V and 6 bases from J, with 11 bases between. The CDR3 is 12 amino acids. The CDR3 DNA reads TGTGCCAGCAGTCTGGACAGTTTCGAGCAGTACTTC. This sequence encodes CASSLDSFEQYF.

The chain carries TRBV5-1 and TRBJ2-3, with a possible D match to TRBD2 (6 bases). Germline CDR1 reads SGHRS; CDR2 reads YFSETQ. The CDR3 contains 17 residues. V was clipped by 2 bases and J by 6 bases, with 22 bases between them. The CDR3 nucleotides are TGCGCCAGCAGCTTAAACGAGGGAGGACCTTTCAGCGATACGCAGTATTTT. Its protein is CASSLNEGGPFSDTQYF.

This clone showed up just once. The chain couples TRBV10-2 to TRBJ1-1; the D gene is possibly TRBD1 (6 bases). The ends were cut back, 4 bases at V and 8 bases at J, with 14 bases in the middle. The CDR3 has 13 amino acids. Germline V gene data show CDR1 as WSHSY and CDR2 as SAAADI. The CDR3 spells CASSGTGMYEAFF. Here the CDR3 DNA reads TGCGCCAGCAGTGGAACAGGGATGTACGAAGCTTTCTTT.

This clone occurred a few times. The chain combines TRBV19 with TRBJ2-7; 9 positions match TRBD1. The CDR3 runs to 16 residues. V dropped 7 bases and J dropped 4; count of bases not matched to a gene: 14. Germline CDR1 LNHDA, CDR2 SQIVND (reference sequence). The CDR3, as DNA: TGTGCCAGTACCGCCGACCCGGGACAGGGTACTTACGAGCAGTACTTC. The encoded protein is CASTADPGQGTYEQYF.

V usage is TRBV2 and J usage is TRBJ2-5; tentative D call: TRBD1 (6 bases). Germline V gene sequence: CDR1 SNHLY, CDR2 FYNNEI. The CDR3 contains 15 residues. V lost 4 bases to trimming and J lost 4 bases, with 16 bases between them. The CDR3 protein is CASSALGALGETQYF. CDR3 nucleotide sequence: TGTGCCAGCAGTGCGCTGGGGGCGCTCGGAGAGACCCAGTACTTC.